Following are 8 T cell receptor beta chains from one sample sequenced in a study of lymphopenia after photon versus proton radiotherapy. Profiled with immunoSEQ multiplex PCR; TCRdb holds only in-frame clones, not every one. The sample contains about 55,000 clones, 84% of which appear only once. This material consisted of peripheral blood, taken from a patient treated with proton-based radiotherapy. The receptors were sampled from a man in his 60s with pancreatic cancer.

The chain combines TRBV6-1 with TRBJ2-7, with a weak D call TRBD1 (6 bases). V dropped 3 bases and J dropped 1 base, with 13 bases sitting between them. Germline CDR1 MNHNS, CDR2 SASEGT. CDR3 length equals 15 residues. The CDR3 loop is CASSEMGALSYEQYF. CDR3 nucleotide sequence: TGTGCCAGCAGTGAGATGGGGGCCCTATCCTACGAGCAGTACTTC.

The CDR3 protein is CASSLARGNNEQFF. Here the CDR3 DNA reads TGTGCCAGCAGCTTAGCCAGGGGAAACAATGAGCAGTTCTTC. V is TRBV11-2 and J is TRBJ2-1; possibly TRBD1 for D (6 bases). Germline CDR1 reads SGHAT; CDR2 reads FQNNGV. V lost 1 base and J lost 5, with 9 bases in between. The CDR3 is 14 amino acids.

This clone occurred once. V gene TRBV5-1 combines with J gene TRBJ2-2; no clear D. The CDR3 runs 14 residues. V was clipped by 0 bases and J by 3 bases, with 6 bases between them. From germline, CDR1 is SGHRS and CDR2 YFSETQ. CDR3 in amino acids: CASSLADYTGELFF. Here the CDR3 DNA reads TGCGCCAGCAGCTTGGCGGATTACACCGGGGAGCTGTTTTTT.

The rearrangement links TRBV28 to TRBJ2-2; D is unresolved. This CDR3 comprises 11 residues. Trimming left V 3 bases short and J 6 bases short, with 2 bases between. Germline CDR1 is MDHEN and CDR2 is SYDVKM. The CDR3 DNA follows: TGTGCCAGCAGTTTTCCCGGGGAGCTGTTTTTT. Its protein is CASSFPGELFF.

This clone was counted a few times. This sequence joins TRBV29-1 and TRBJ2-5, with D perhaps being TRBD1 or TRBD2 (6 bases each). Deletions cut 4 bases from V and 5 bases from J, with 17 bases between. CDR3 length: 14 residues. Germline CDR1 SQVTM, CDR2 ANQGSEA. CDR3: CSVGGLGTAETQYF. As DNA, the CDR3 is TGCAGCGTTGGGGGGCTCGGGACTGCTGAGACCCAGTACTTC.

The chain links TRBV28 to TRBJ1-5; D gene ambiguous. Germline V gene lookup returns CDR1 MDHEN and CDR2 SYDVKM. This CDR3 comprises 12 residues. V was shortened by 6 bases and J by 7 bases, with 10 bases between the two germline ends. The CDR3 here is CASSYGSQPQHF. CDR3 bases: TGTGCCAGCAGCTACGGTTCCCAGCCCCAGCATTTT.

This clone showed up just a few times. The chain uses TRBV18 and TRBJ2-3; D might be TRBD2 (5 bases). CDR3 length: 15 residues. Germline values: CDR1 KGHSH, CDR2 LQKENI. The V end was cut by 5 bases, the J end by 1 base, with 13 bases between. The CDR3 loop reads CASSVSVPRTDTQYF. CDR3 sequence (DNA): TGTGCCAGCTCAGTTAGCGTGCCCCGCACAGATACGCAGTATTTT.

This clone was seen more than once but under ten times. The V and J genes are TRBV5-1 and TRBJ2-1, with D perhaps TRBD1 (6 bases). The CDR3 length is 15 residues. V was shortened by 4 bases and J by 2 bases, with 13 bases between the two germline ends. CDR1 is SGHRS, CDR2 YFSETQ, per germline. CDR3 amino acids: CASSQQGSPYNEQFF. CDR3 DNA: TGCGCCAGCAGCCAACAGGGATCCCCCTACAATGAGCAGTTCTTC.